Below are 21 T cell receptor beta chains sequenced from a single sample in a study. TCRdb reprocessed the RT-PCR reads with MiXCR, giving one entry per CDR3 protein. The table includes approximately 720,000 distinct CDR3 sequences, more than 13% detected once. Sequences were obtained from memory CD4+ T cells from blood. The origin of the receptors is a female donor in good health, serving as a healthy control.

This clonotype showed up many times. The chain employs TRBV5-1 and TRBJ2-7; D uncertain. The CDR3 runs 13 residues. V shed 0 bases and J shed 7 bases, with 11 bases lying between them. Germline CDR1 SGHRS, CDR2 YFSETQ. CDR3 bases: TGCGCCAGCAGCTTGGCCCGAGGTCCGGAGCAGTACTTC. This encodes CASSLARGPEQYF.

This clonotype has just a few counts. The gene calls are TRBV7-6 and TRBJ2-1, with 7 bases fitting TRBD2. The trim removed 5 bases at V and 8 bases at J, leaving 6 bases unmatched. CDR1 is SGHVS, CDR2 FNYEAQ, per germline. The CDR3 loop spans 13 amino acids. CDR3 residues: CASSDPTSHEQFF. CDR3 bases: TGTGCCAGCAGCGACCCGACTAGCCATGAGCAGTTCTTC.

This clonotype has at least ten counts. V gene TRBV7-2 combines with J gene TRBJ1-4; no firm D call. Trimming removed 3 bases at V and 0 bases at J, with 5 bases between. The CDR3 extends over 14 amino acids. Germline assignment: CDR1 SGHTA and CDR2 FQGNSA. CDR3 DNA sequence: TGTGCCAGCAGCTTTTTTACAACTAATGAAAAACTGTTTTTT. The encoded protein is CASSFFTTNEKLFF.

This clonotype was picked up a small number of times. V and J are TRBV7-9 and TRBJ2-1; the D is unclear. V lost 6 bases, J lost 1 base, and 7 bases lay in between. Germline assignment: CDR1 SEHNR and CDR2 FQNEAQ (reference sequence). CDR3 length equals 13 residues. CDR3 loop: CASSVQSYNEQFF. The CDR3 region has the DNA TGTGCCAGCAGTGTTCAATCCTACAATGAGCAGTTCTTC.

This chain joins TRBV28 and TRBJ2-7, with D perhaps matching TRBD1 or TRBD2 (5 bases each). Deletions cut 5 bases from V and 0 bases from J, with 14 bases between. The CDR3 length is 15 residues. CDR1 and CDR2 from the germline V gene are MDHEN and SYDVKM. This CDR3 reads CASSGGGESSYEQYF. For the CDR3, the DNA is TGTGCCAGCAGTGGGGGTGGGGAAAGCTCCTACGAGCAGTACTTC.

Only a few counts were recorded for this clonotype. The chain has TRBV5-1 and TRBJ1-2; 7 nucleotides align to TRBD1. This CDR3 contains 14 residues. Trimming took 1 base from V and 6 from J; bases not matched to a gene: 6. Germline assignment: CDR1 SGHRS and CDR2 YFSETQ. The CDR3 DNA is TGCGCCAGCAGCTTGAGGGGGCTAGACGATGGCTACACCTTC. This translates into CASSLRGLDDGYTF.

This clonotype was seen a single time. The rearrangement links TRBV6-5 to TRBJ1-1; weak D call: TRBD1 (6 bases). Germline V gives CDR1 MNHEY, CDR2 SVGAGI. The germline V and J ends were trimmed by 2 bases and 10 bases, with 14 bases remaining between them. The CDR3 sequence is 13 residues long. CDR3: CASSYGPGGAAFF. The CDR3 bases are TGTGCCAGCAGTTACGGACCTGGGGGGGCAGCTTTCTTT.

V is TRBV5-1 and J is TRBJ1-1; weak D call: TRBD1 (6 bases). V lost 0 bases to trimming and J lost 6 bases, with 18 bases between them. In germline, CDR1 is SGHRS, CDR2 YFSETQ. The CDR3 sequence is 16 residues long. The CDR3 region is CASSLDQGRSLSEAFF. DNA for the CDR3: TGCGCCAGCAGCTTGGATCAGGGGAGGAGTTTGTCTGAAGCTTTCTTT. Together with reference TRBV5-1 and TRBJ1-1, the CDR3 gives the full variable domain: KAGVTQTPRYLIKTRGQQVTLSCSPISGHRSVSWYQQTPGQGLQFLFEYFSETQRNKGNFPGRFSGRQFSNSRSEMNVSTLELGDSALYLCASSLDQGRSLSEAFFGQGTRLTVV.

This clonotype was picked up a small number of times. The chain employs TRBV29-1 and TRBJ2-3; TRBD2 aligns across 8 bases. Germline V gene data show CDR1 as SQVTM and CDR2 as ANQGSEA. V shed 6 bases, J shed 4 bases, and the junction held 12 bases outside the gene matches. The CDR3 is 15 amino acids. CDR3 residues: CSVDRVAGHADTQYF. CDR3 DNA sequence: TGCAGCGTGGACCGGGTAGCGGGACACGCAGATACGCAGTATTTT.

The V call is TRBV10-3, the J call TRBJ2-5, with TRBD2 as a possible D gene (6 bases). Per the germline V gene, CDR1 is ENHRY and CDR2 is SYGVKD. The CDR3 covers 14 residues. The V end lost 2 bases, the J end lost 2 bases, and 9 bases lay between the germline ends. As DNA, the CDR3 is TGTGCCATCAGTGAGCGCGGAGGGCAAGAGACCCAGTACTTC. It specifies CAISERGGQETQYF.

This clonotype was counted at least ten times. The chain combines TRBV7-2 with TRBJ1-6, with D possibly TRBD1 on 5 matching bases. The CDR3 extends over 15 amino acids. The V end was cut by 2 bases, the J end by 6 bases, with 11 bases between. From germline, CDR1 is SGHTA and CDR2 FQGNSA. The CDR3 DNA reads TGTGCCAGCAGCTTACAGGGCATCATTAATTCACCCCTCCACTTT. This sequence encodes CASSLQGIINSPLHF.

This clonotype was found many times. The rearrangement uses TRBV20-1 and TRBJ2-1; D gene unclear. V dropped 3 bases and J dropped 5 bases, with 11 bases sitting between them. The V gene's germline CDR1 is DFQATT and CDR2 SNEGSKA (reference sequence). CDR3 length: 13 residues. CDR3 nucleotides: TGCAGTGCTAGGTCGGCGTCCGACAATGAGCAGTTCTTC. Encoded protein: CSARSASDNEQFF.

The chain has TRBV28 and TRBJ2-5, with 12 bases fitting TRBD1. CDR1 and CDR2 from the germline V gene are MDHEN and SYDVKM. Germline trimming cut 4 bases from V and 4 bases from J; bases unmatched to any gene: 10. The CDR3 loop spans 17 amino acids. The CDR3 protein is CASSSAGTGGFGETQYF. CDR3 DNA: TGTGCCAGCAGTTCCGCCGGGACAGGGGGCTTTGGAGAGACCCAGTACTTC.

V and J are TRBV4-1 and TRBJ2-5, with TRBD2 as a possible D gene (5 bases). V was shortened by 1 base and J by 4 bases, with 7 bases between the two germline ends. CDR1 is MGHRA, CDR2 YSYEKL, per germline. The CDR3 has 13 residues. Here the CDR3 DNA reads TGCGCCAGCAGCCAAGTCGCGGGAGAGACCCAGTACTTC. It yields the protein CASSQVAGETQYF.

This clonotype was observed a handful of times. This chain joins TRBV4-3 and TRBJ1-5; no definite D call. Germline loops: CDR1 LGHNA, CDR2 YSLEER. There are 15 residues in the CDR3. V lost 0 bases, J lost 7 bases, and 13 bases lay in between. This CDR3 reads CASSQDLASYQPQHF. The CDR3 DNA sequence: TGCGCCAGCAGCCAAGATCTGGCATCCTACCAGCCCCAGCATTTT.

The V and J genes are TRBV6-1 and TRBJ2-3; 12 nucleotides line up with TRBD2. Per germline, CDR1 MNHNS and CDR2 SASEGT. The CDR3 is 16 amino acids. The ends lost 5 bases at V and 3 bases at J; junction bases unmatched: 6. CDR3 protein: CASSLSGTSGTDTQYF. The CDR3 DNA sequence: TGTGCCAGCAGTCTCTCCGGGACTAGCGGGACAGATACGCAGTATTTT.

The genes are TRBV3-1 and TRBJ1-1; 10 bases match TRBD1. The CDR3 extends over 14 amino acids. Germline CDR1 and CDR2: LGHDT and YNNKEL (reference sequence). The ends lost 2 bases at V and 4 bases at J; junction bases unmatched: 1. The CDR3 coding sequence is TGTGCCAGCAGCCAACGGACAGGGGGCACTGAAGCTTTCTTT. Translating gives CASSQRTGGTEAFF.

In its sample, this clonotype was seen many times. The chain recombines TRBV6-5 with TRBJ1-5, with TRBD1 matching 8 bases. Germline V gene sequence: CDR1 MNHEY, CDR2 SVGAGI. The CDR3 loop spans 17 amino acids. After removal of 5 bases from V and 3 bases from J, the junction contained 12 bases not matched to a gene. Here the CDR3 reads CASSQGDRGVANQPQHF. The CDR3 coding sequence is TGTGCCAGCAGTCAAGGAGACAGGGGCGTTGCCAATCAGCCCCAGCATTTT.

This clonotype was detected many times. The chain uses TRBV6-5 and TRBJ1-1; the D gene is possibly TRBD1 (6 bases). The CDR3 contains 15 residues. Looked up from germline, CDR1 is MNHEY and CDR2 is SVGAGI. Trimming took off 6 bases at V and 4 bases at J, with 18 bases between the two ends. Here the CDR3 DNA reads TGTGCCAGCAGCGCCTCGTTTTTAGGGGGCACTGAAGCTTTCTTT. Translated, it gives CASSASFLGGTEAFF.

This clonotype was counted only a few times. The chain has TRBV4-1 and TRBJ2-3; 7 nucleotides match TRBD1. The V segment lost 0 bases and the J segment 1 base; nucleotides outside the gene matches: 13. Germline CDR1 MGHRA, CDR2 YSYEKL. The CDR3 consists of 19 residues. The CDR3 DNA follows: TGCGCCAGCAGCCAAGAGACAGGGAGCGTTGTGTGGGGCACAGATACGCAGTATTTT. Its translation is CASSQETGSVVWGTDTQYF.

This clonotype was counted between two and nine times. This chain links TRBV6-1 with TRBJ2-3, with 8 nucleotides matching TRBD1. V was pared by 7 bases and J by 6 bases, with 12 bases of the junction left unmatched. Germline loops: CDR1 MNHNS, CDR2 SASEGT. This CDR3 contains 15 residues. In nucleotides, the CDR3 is TGTGCCAGCACCGGGATAACAGGGGGTCGGGATACGCAGTATTTT. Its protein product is CASTGITGGRDTQYF.